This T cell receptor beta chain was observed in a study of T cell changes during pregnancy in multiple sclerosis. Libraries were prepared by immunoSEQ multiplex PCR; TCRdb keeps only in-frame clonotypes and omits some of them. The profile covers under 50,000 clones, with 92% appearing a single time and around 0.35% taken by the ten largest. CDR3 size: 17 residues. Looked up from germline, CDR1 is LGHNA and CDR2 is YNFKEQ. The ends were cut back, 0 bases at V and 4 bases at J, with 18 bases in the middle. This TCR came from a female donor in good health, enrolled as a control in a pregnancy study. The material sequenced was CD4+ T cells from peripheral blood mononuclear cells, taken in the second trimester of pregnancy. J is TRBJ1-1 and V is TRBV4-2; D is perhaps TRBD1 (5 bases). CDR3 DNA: TGTGCCAGCAGCCAAGACCCCGGTGGGCAGGGCGCCACTGAAGCTTTCTTT. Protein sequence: CASSQDPGGQGATEAFF.